The next 25 T cell receptor beta chains were all read from a single sample in a study of preoperative IRX-2 immunotherapy in early breast cancer. The protocol was immunoSEQ multiplex PCR, while the TCRdb copy is restricted to in-frame clones and leaves out a portion. This sample carries 30,000 or so clones, roughly 87% of them seen once, and the ten largest clones take around 2.3%. Treatment specified: preoperative locoregional IRX-2 cytokine immunotherapy. The specimen was lymph node tissue, collected from a patient treated with IRX-2 immunotherapy. The receptor set was obtained from a human donor with breast cancer.

J is TRBJ1-6 and V is TRBV6-8; 9 positions match TRBD1. Unmatched junction bases numbered 2, after V lost 0 bases and J lost 8 bases. Germline V lookup: CDR1 MNHGY, CDR2 SAAAGT. CDR3 length: 15 amino acids. The chain's CDR3 is CASSYSWTGDSPLHF. The CDR3 nucleotides read TGTGCCAGCAGTTACTCGTGGACAGGGGATTCACCCCTCCACTTT.

This clone was observed once. The rearrangement joins TRBV29-1 to TRBJ1-4, with 11 bases identical to TRBD1. The CDR3 runs to 13 residues. V was pared by 6 bases and J by 10 bases, with 7 bases of the junction left unmatched. Germline CDR1 and CDR2: SQVTM and ANQGSEA. The CDR3 nucleotides read TGCAGCGTGGACAGGGGGCGTTGGGGAAAACTGTTTTTT. Amino acids: CSVDRGRWGKLFF.

The chain couples TRBV9 to TRBJ1-1; TRBD1 is a possible D gene (5 bases). The CDR3 extends over 13 amino acids. Germline loops: CDR1 SGDLS, CDR2 YYNGEE. Trimming left V 2 bases short and J 3 bases short, with 8 bases between. In nucleotides, the CDR3 is TGTGCCAGCAGCGTCCAGGGCTACACTGAAGCTTTCTTT. It encodes CASSVQGYTEAFF.

This clone has only a few counts. The V gene is TRBV15, the J gene TRBJ1-1, with a tentative D call TRBD1 (6 bases). From germline, CDR1 is LNHNV and CDR2 YYDKDF (reference sequence). The CDR3 extends over 15 amino acids. Deletions cut 1 base from V and 8 bases from J, with 17 bases between. This CDR3 is CATSRVPWVTGEAFF. CDR3 sequence (DNA): TGTGCCACCAGCAGAGTCCCGTGGGTCACAGGGGAAGCTTTCTTT.

The chain employs TRBV28 and TRBJ2-1, with D perhaps matching TRBD2 (5 bases). The germline CDR1 and CDR2 sequences are MDHEN and SYDVKM. V was clipped by 6 bases and J by 4 bases, with 16 bases between them. The CDR3 covers 15 residues. The CDR3 here is CASRQIGLGYNEQFF. CDR3 sequence (DNA): TGTGCCAGCAGACAAATTGGACTGGGATACAATGAGCAGTTCTTC. The full variable domain, with the rest looked up from reference TRBV28 and TRBJ2-1, is DVKVTQSSRYLVKRTGEKVFLECVQDMDHENMFWYRQDPGLGLRLIYFSYDVKMKEKGDIPEGYSVSREKKERFSLILESASTNQTSMYLCASRQIGLGYNEQFFGPGTRLTVL.

The CDR3 DNA is TGCGCCAGCAGCCTGCAAGCGAACACCGGGGAGCTGTTTTTT. Amino acids: CASSLQANTGELFF. The chain links TRBV5-1 to TRBJ2-2; D gene unclear. V was pared by 4 bases and J by 0 bases, with 7 bases between. The CDR3 contains 14 residues. Germline assignment: CDR1 SGHRS and CDR2 YFSETQ.

This rearrangement joins TRBV5-1 to TRBJ1-2; D is perhaps TRBD1 (5 bases). The germline gives CDR1 SGHRS, CDR2 YFSETQ. The ends were cut back, 4 bases at V and 7 bases at J, with 17 bases in the middle. The CDR3 contains 14 residues. CDR3 amino acids: CASSPGADNLGYTF. DNA of the CDR3: TGCGCCAGCAGCCCCGGGGCGGATAATCTTGGCTACACCTTC. Full variable domain (outside the CDR3, taken from reference TRBV5-1 and TRBJ1-2): KAGVTQTPRYLIKTRGQQVTLSCSPISGHRSVSWYQQTPGQGLQFLFEYFSETQRNKGNFPGRFSGRQFSNSRSEMNVSTLELGDSALYLCASSPGADNLGYTFGSGTRLTVV.

The chain carries TRBV6-8 and TRBJ1-1; D possibly corresponds to TRBD1 (5 bases). The CDR3 has 14 residues. Trimming removed 2 bases at V and 7 bases at J, with 14 bases between. Germline V gene lookup returns CDR1 MNHGY and CDR2 SAAAGT. The CDR3 region has the DNA TGTGCCAGCAGTTACCGCCCGGGGGGTCTTGAAGCTTTCTTT. It translates to CASSYRPGGLEAFF.

The rearrangement uses TRBV1 and TRBJ2-7; the table's D call, TRBD2, was not checked against the DNA. TRBV1 constitutes a pseudogene. There are 14 residues in the CDR3. This CDR3 is CASSQTPGGVEQYF. The CDR3 DNA reads as TGCGCCAGCAGCCAAACCCCGGGAGGGGTCGAGCAGTACTTC.

The rearrangement uses TRBV6-7 and TRBJ1-3, with D perhaps matching TRBD1 (5 bases). TRBV6-7 is identified as an open reading frame with a role that is uncertain. CDR3 size: 15 residues. V lost 6 bases and J 6 bases, leaving 18 bases between the germline ends. The CDR3 sequence is CASSLTGTALNTIYF. CDR3 bases: TGTGCCAGCAGCCTAACCGGGACGGCCTTAAACACCATATATTTT.

The chain has TRBV6-8 and TRBJ2-3, with 7 nucleotides matching TRBD2. CDR3 length: 14 amino acids. Germline values: CDR1 MNHGY, CDR2 SAAAGT. V lost 7 bases to trimming and J lost 0 bases; unmatched junction nucleotides: 4. The CDR3 loop reads CASKPGLSTDTQYF. The DNA of the CDR3 is TGTGCCAGCAAACCGGGACTAAGCACAGATACGCAGTATTTT.

The chain carries TRBV16 and TRBJ1-1, with a tentative D call TRBD1 (5 bases). The CDR3 sequence is 15 residues long. The V and J ends lost 1 base and 0 bases respectively, with 9 bases between them. Germline CDR1 is KGHSY and CDR2 is FQNENV. CDR3 protein: CASSQFQGVNTEAFF. CDR3 DNA sequence: TGTGCCAGCAGCCAATTTCAGGGCGTGAACACTGAAGCTTTCTTT.

The V gene is TRBV6-8, the J gene TRBJ2-7; 8 positions match TRBD1. Per the germline V gene, CDR1 is MNHGY and CDR2 is SAAAGT. V shed 5 bases and J 0 bases; nucleotides not matched to a gene: 6. The CDR3 is made up of 15 amino acids. As DNA, the CDR3 is TGTGCCAGCAGTGGACAGGGTTTCCCCTCCTACGAGCAGTACTTC. This codes for CASSGQGFPSYEQYF.

This chain links TRBV9 with TRBJ1-5; no definite D call. Germline-derived CDR1 and CDR2 are SGDLS and YYNGEE. This CDR3 is built from 14 residues. V dropped 0 bases and J dropped 6 bases, with 10 bases sitting between them. CDR3 in amino acids: CASSVDLRSQPQHF. Written as DNA, the CDR3 is TGTGCCAGCAGCGTAGACCTCAGGAGTCAGCCCCAGCATTTT. Supplemented by reference TRBV9 and TRBJ1-5, the full variable domain reads DSGVTQTPKHLITATGQRVTLRCSPRSGDLSVYWYQQSLDQGLQFLIQYYNGEERAKGNILERFSAQQFPDLHSELNLSSLELGDSALYFCASSVDLRSQPQHFGDGTRLSIL.

This chain links TRBV7-5 with TRBJ2-2; TRBD2 reflects the table's D call only, with no check against the DNA. TRBV7-5 is a pseudogene. The CDR3 contains 14 residues. The CDR3, as DNA: TGTGCCAGCAGCTTAACCGAGCGCACCGGGGAGCTGTTTTTT. Its translation: CASSLTERTGELFF.

This clone was detected a few times. J is TRBJ1-2 and V is TRBV6-8; unclear D gene. The CDR3 covers 15 residues. Germline-derived CDR1 and CDR2 are MNHGY and SAAAGT. The V end lost 8 bases, the J end lost 8 bases, and 24 bases lay between the germline ends. DNA for the CDR3: TGTGCCAGCGCCGAATACCTTACACCGGGCCCCGGCTACACCTTC. This sequence encodes CASAEYLTPGPGYTF.

V gene TRBV6-8 combines with J gene TRBJ2-7; 11 bases are shared with TRBD1. This CDR3 comprises 16 residues. J gave up 4 bases and V 6 bases, and 11 bases lay outside the gene matches. The germline V gene encodes CDR1 MNHGY and CDR2 SAAAGT. CDR3 region: CASSRDRGFHSYEQYF. CDR3 bases: TGTGCCAGCAGCCGGGACAGGGGGTTTCATTCGTACGAGCAGTACTTC.

V is TRBV5-1 and J is TRBJ2-1; D is tentatively TRBD1 or TRBD2 (6 bases each). The CDR3 has 17 residues. V was trimmed by 3 bases and J by 1 base, leaving 17 bases between them. CDR1 and CDR2 (germline): SGHRS, YFSETQ. CDR3 region: CASSSGGGVLSYNEQFF. CDR3 DNA: TGCGCCAGCAGCTCTGGAGGGGGAGTCTTATCCTACAATGAGCAGTTCTTC.

In this sample, this clone turned up a few times. The rearrangement joins TRBV11-3 to TRBJ1-4, with a possible D match to TRBD1 (5 bases). From germline, CDR1 is SGHNT and CDR2 YENEEA. V lost 5 bases to trimming and J lost 4 bases, with 14 bases between them. This CDR3 comprises 15 residues. The DNA for the CDR3 is TGTGCCAGCAGCCCCTCAAGGCAGGGTAATGAAAAACTGTTTTTT. Protein product: CASSPSRQGNEKLFF.

The rearrangement uses TRBV30 and TRBJ2-1, with a tentative D call TRBD2 (5 bases). Deletions cut 2 bases from V and 7 bases from J, with 9 bases between. This CDR3 comprises 12 residues. Germline CDR1 GTSNPN, CDR2 SVGIG (reference sequence). CDR3 bases: TGTGCCTGGAGTCCCGGGATAAATGAGCAGTTCTTC. The encoded protein is CAWSPGINEQFF. Variable domain in full (rest from reference TRBV30 and TRBJ2-1): SQTIHQWPATLVQPVGSPLSLECTVEGTSNPNLYWYRQAAGRGLQLLFYSVGIGQISSEVPQNLSASRPQDRQFILSSKKLLLSDSGFYLCAWSPGINEQFFGPGTRLTVL.

The CDR3 reads CASTWTGGTEAFF. As DNA, the CDR3 is TGTGCCAGCACCTGGACAGGGGGGACTGAAGCTTTCTTT. The chain uses TRBV12-5 and TRBJ1-1, with 10 bases matching TRBD1. Per germline, CDR1 LGHNT and CDR2 FRNRAP. The CDR3 has 13 amino acids.

This clone was recorded once. The CDR3 loop is CASSYWAGVSIEDTQYF. CDR3 coding DNA: TGTGCCAGCAGTTACTGGGCGGGGGTCTCTATTGAGGATACGCAGTATTTT. The gene calls are TRBV6-8 and TRBJ2-3, with TRBD2 identical over 7 bases. This CDR3 region has 17 residues. Germline V gene lookup returns CDR1 MNHGY and CDR2 SAAAGT. The V segment lost 1 base and the J segment 6 bases; nucleotides outside the gene matches: 13.

The chain uses TRBV11-3 and TRBJ2-7; a weak D match, TRBD1 (6 bases). Trimming took off 0 bases at V and 6 bases at J, with 18 bases between the two ends. This CDR3 comprises 16 residues. Germline V CDR1 and CDR2: SGHNT, YENEEA. In nucleotides, the CDR3 is TGTGCCAGCAGCTTAGACCCCCGGACAGTTTACGGCGAGCAGTACTTC. Encoded protein: CASSLDPRTVYGEQYF.

This chain connects TRBV6-4 to TRBJ2-7; D possibly corresponds to TRBD2 (5 bases). Germline V gene sequence: CDR1 MRHNA, CDR2 SNTAGT. V lost 10 bases and J 6 bases, leaving 13 bases between the germline ends. This CDR3 has 11 residues. CDR3 amino acids: CATQLGVEQYF. CDR3 bases: TGTGCCACCCAACTAGGTGTCGAGCAGTACTTC.

The count of this clone is one. The genes are TRBV19 and TRBJ1-1; TRBD1 might be the D (5 bases). V was shortened by 6 bases and J by 9 bases, with 14 bases between the two germline ends. The CDR3 totals 12 residues. In germline, CDR1 is LNHDA, CDR2 SQIVND (reference sequence). CDR3 in amino acids: CASSPGGVKAFF. The CDR3 region has the DNA TGTGCCAGTAGCCCCGGGGGTGTAAAAGCTTTCTTT.